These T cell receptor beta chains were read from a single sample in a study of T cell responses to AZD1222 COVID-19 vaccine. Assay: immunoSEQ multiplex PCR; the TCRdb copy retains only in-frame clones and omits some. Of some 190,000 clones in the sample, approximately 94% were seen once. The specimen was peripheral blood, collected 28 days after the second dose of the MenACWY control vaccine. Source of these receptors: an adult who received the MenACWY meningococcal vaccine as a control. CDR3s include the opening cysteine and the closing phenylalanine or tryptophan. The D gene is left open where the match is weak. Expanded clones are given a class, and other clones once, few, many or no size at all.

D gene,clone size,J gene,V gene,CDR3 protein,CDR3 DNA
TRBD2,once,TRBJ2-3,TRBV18,CASSPLIGGDTDTQYF,TGTGCCAGCTCACCACTAATTGGGGGGGACACAGATACGCAGTATTTT
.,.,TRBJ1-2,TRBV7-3,CASSNGQPASGYGYTF,TGTGCCAGCAGCAACGGACAGCCAGCTAGTGGCTATGGCTACACCTTC
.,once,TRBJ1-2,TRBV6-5,CASGHPRTSYGYTF,TGTGCCAGCGGACACCCAAGGACTTCCTATGGCTACACCTTC
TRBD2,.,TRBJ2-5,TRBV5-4,CASSLIFGTSGYQETQYF,TGTGCCAGCAGCTTGATCTTCGGGACTAGCGGGTACCAAGAGACCCAGTACTTC
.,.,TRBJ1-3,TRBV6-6,CASSPGTGGYSGNTIYF,TGTGCCAGCAGTCCGGGGACGGGAGGTTATTCTGGAAACACCATATATTTT
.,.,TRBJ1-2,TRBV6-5,CASSSPLVGDGYTF,TGTGCCAGCAGTTCGCCGTTGGTAGGGGATGGCTACACCTTC
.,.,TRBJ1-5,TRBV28,CASSLEPGQQNQPQHF,TGTGCCAGCAGTCTTGAACCTGGACAGCAAAATCAGCCCCAGCATTTT
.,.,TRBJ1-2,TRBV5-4,CASSPSAGDYGYTF,TGTGCCAGCAGCCCCTCGGCAGGGGACTATGGCTACACCTTC
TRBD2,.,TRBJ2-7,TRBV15,CATSRGPGLAGGRNEQYF,TGTGCCACCAGCAGGGGACCGGGACTAGCGGGAGGGAGGAACGAGCAGTACTTC
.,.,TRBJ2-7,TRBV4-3,CASSQGRGRTYEQYF,TGCGCCAGCAGCCAAGGGAGGGGTCGAACCTACGAGCAGTACTTC
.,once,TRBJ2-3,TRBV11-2,CASSLGQGTMISTDTQYF,TGTGCCAGCAGCTTAGGACAGGGGACTATGATTTCTACAGATACGCAGTATTTT
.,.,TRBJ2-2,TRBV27,CASTLMLTANTGELFF,TGTGCCAGCACCCTCATGTTGACGGCGAACACCGGGGAGCTGTTTTTT
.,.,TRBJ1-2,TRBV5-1,CASSLGGSDGYTF,TGCGCCAGCAGCTTAGGAGGGAGCGATGGCTACACCTTC
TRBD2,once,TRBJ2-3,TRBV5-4,CASSLGLAGDTDTQYF,TGTGCCAGCAGCCTAGGACTAGCGGGGGACACAGATACGCAGTATTTT
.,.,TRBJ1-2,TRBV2,CASSPGEPYTF,TGTGCCAGCAGCCCCGGCGAGCCCTACACCTTC
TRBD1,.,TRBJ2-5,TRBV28,CASSPTGLRETQYF,TGTGCCAGCAGTCCGACAGGGCTAAGAGAGACCCAGTACTTC
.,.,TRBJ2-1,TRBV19,CASSPSYNEQFF,TGTGCCAGTAGTCCATCATACAATGAGCAGTTCTTC
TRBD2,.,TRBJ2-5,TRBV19,CASTASGRGKTQYF,TGTGCCAGTACCGCTAGCGGGAGGGGAAAGACCCAGTACTTC
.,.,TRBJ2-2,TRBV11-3,CASSKSGGTNTGELFF,TGTGCCAGCAGCAAATCCGGGGGAACGAACACCGGGGAGCTGTTTTTT
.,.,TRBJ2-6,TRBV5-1,CASSLRLGAGANVLTF,TGCGCCAGCAGCTTGAGATTGGGGGCTGGGGCCAACGTCCTGACTTTC
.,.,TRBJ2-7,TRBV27,CASSLLGDSYNEQYF,TGTGCCAGCAGTTTATTGGGGGACTCATATAACGAGCAGTACTTC
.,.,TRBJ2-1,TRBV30,CAWSKALYNEQFF,TGTGCCTGGAGTAAAGCCCTTTACAATGAGCAGTTCTTC
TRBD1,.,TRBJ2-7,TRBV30,CAWQDRVHEQYF,TGTGCCTGGCAAGACAGGGTCCACGAGCAGTACTTC
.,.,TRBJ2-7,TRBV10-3,CAISGDRNREQYF,TGTGCCATCAGTGGCGACAGGAATCGCGAGCAGTACTTC
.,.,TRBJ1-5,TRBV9,CASSPRTARDSNQPQHF,TGTGCCAGCAGCCCCCGGACAGCGAGGGATAGCAATCAGCCCCAGCATTTT
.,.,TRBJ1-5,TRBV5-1,CASSLAGSSNQPQHF,TGCGCCAGCAGCTTGGCGGGGTCGAGCAATCAGCCCCAGCATTTT
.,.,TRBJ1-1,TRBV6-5,CASHQNTEAFF,TGTGCCAGCCACCAGAACACTGAAGCTTTCTTT
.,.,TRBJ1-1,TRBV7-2,CASSLLLGGTEAFF,TGTGCCAGCAGCTTATTATTGGGGGGCACTGAAGCTTTCTTT
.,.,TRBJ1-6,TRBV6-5,CASSYRQENNSPLHF,TGTGCCAGCAGTTACAGACAGGAGAATAATTCACCCCTCCACTTT
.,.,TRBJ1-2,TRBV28,CASSPVEDRGYTF,TGTGCCAGCAGTCCCGTGGAGGACAGAGGCTACACCTTC
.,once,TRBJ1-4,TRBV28,CASSFLRGGGEKLFF,TGTGCCAGCAGTTTTCTTCGGGGCGGGGGTGAAAAACTGTTTTTT
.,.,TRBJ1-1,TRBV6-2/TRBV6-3,CASSYVGGLGTEAFF,TGTGCCAGCAGTTATGTCGGAGGGTTGGGCACTGAAGCTTTCTTT
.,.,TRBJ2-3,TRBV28,CASSITGFRTDTQYF,TGTGCCAGCAGTATAACAGGGTTTCGCACAGATACGCAGTATTTT
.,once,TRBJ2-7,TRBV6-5,CASSYWGEQYF,TGTGCCAGCAGTTACTGGGGCGAGCAGTACTTC
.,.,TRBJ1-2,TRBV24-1,CATSEASNYGYTF,TGTGCCACCAGTGAGGCATCTAACTATGGCTACACCTTC
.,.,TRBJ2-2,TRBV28,CASSAPPALGTGELFF,TGTGCCAGCAGCGCACCCCCGGCGTTAGGGACCGGGGAGCTGTTTTTT
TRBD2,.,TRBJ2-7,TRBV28,CASSLGTSLYEQYF,TGTGCCAGCAGTTTAGGGACTAGTTTATACGAGCAGTACTTC
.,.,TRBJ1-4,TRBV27,CASRDSGGNEKLFF,TGTGCCAGCAGGGATTCCGGGGGGAATGAAAAACTGTTTTTT
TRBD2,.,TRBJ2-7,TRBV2,CASSVAAGAYEQYF,TGTGCCAGCAGTGTGGCAGCGGGGGCTTACGAGCAGTACTTC
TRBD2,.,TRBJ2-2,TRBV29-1,CSVAPSGGYTGELFF,TGCAGCGTTGCCCCTAGCGGGGGGTACACCGGGGAGCTGTTTTTT
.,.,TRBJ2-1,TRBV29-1,CSVEWGAEEQFF,TGCAGCGTTGAGTGGGGGGCTGAGGAGCAGTTCTTC
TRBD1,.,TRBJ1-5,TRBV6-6,CASSPGQGVVQPQHF,TGTGCCAGCAGTCCCGGACAGGGGGTCGTTCAGCCCCAGCATTTT
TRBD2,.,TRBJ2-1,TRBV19,CASTGLAGHEQFF,TGTGCCAGTACGGGGCTAGCGGGGCATGAGCAGTTCTTC
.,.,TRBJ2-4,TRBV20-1,CSASSLAKNIQYF,TGCAGTGCTAGTTCCTTGGCCAAAAACATTCAGTACTTC
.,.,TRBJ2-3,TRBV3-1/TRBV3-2,CASSQGTLASTDTQYF,TGTGCCAGCAGCCAGGGGACTTTGGCTAGCACAGATACGCAGTATTTT
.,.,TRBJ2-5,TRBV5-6,CASSFQETQYF,TGTGCCAGCAGCTTCCAAGAGACCCAGTACTTC
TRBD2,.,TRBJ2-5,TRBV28,CASSPPLSSGSLGETQYF,TGTGCCAGCAGTCCGCCCCTTAGTAGCGGGAGCCTAGGAGAGACCCAGTACTTC
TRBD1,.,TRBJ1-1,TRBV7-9,CASSSFPDRTNTEAFF,TGTGCCAGCAGCTCATTCCCGGACAGGACCAACACTGAAGCTTTCTTT
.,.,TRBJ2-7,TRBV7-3,CASSLTIGRRTYEQYF,TGTGCCAGCAGCTTAACGATCGGGCGGCGCACTTACGAGCAGTACTTC
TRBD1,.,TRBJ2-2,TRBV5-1,CASTDRGGETGELFF,TGCGCCAGCACCGACAGGGGAGGCGAGACCGGGGAGCTGTTTTTT
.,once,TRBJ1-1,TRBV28,CASRYRTDLNTEAFF,TGTGCCAGCAGGTATAGGACCGATCTGAACACTGAAGCTTTCTTT
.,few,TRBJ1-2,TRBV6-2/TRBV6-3,CASSPPPGRLYGYTF,TGTGCCAGCAGCCCCCCGCCGGGACGGCTCTATGGCTACACCTTC
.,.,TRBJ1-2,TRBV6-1,CASSEVPYGYTF,TGTGCCAGCAGTGAAGTTCCCTACGGCTACACCTTC
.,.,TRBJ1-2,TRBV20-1,CSARTSPGYTF,TGCAGTGCTAGGACTAGTCCAGGCTACACCTTC
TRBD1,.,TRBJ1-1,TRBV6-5,CASRSGGARYTEAFF,TGTGCCAGCAGATCAGGGGGCGCGAGGTACACTGAAGCTTTCTTT